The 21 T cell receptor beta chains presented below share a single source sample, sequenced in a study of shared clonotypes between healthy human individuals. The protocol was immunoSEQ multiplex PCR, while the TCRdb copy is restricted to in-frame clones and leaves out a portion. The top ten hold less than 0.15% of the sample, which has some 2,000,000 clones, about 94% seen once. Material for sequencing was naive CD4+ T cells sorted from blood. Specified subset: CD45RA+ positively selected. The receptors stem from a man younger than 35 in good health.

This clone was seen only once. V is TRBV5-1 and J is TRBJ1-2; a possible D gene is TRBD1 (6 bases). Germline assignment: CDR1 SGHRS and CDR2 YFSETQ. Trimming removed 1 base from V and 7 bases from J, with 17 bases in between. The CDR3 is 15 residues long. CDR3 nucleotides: TGCGCCAGCAGCTTGCAGGGGAGCGGACTAGGTGGCTACACCTTC. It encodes CASSLQGSGLGGYTF.

As DNA, the CDR3 is TGTGCCAGCAACAAAGGAGGTCCGAACACTGAAGCTTTCTTT. Encoded protein: CASNKGGPNTEAFF. The V and J genes are TRBV6-5 and TRBJ1-1, with D uncertain. Between the trimmed V and J ends, which lost 7 bases and 1 base, there was a span of 13 bases. The CDR3 covers 14 residues. Germline-derived CDR1 and CDR2 are MNHEY and SVGAGI.

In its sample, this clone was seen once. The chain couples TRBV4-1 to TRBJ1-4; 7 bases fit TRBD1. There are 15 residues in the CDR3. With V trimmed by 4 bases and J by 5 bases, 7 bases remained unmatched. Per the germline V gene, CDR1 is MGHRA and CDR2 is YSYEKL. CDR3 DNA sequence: TGCGCCAGCAGCCCCCATCGGGACAGCAATGAAAAACTGTTTTTT. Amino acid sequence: CASSPHRDSNEKLFF.

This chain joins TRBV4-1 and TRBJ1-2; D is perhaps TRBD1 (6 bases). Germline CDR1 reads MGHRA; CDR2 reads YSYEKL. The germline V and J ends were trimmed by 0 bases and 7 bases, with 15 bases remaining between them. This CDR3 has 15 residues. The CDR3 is CASSQDKATGVGYTF. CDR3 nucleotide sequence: TGCGCCAGCAGCCAAGATAAGGCGACAGGAGTTGGCTACACCTTC.

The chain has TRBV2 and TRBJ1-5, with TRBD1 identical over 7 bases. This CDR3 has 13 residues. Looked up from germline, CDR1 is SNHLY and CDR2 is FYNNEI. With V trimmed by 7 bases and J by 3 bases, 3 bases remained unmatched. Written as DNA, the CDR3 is TGTGCCAGCACGGGACAGAACAATCAGCCCCAGCATTTT. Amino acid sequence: CASTGQNNQPQHF.

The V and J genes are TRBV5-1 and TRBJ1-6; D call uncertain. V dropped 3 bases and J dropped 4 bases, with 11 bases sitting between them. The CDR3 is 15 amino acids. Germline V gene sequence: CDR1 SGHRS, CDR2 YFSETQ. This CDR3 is CASSSTPGYNSPLHF. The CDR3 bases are TGCGCCAGCAGCTCCACCCCAGGTTATAATTCACCCCTCCACTTT.

The CDR3 loop reads CASSPRRQDTQYF. The CDR3 bases are TGTGCCAGCAGCCCCCGCCGCCAGGATACGCAGTATTTT. The gene calls are TRBV7-2 and TRBJ2-3; D gene uncertain. This CDR3 spans 13 amino acids. CDR1 and CDR2 from the germline V gene are SGHTA and FQGNSA. V shed 5 bases and J shed 6 bases, with 12 bases lying between them.

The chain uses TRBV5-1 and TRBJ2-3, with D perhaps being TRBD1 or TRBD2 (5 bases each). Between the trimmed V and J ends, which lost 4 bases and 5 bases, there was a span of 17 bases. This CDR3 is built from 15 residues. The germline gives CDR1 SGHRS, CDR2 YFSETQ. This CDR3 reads CASSQGRKALDTQYF. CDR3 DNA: TGCGCCAGCAGCCAGGGACGGAAGGCTTTAGATACGCAGTATTTT.

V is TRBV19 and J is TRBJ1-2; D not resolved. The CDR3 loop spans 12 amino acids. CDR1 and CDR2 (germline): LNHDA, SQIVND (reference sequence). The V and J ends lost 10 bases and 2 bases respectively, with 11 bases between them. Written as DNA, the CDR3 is TGTGCCACCAGGACGGGGAACTATGGCTACACCTTC. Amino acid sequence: CATRTGNYGYTF.

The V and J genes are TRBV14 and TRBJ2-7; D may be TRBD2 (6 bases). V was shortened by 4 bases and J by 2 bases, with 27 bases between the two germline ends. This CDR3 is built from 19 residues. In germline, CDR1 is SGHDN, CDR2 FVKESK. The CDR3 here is CASSLNQFYGGTFPYEQYF. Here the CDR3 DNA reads TGTGCCAGCAGCCTCAATCAATTCTACGGCGGGACGTTCCCCTACGAGCAGTACTTC.

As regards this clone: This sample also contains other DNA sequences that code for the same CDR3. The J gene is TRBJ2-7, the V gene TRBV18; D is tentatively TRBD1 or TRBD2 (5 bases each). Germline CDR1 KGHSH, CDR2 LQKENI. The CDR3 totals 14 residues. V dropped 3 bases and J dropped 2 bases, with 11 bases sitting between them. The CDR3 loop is CASSPGRNTYEQYF. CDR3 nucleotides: TGTGCCAGCTCACCGGGACGCAACACCTACGAGCAGTACTTC.

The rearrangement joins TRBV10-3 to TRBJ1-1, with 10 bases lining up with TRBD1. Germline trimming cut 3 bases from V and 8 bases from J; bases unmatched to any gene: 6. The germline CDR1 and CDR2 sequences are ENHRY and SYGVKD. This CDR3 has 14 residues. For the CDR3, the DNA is TGTGCCATCAGTGACGGACAGGGGGTCTTAGAAGCTTTCTTT. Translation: CAISDGQGVLEAFF.

CDR3 DNA sequence: TGCAGCGTTACCGGGACCCTTACCTACGAGCAGTACTTC. It encodes CSVTGTLTYEQYF. V gene TRBV29-1 combines with J gene TRBJ2-7, with D possibly called TRBD1 or TRBD2 (5 bases each). Germline V gene lookup returns CDR1 SQVTM and CDR2 ANQGSEA. The CDR3 sequence is 13 residues long. Between the trimmed V and J ends, which lost 5 bases and 2 bases, there was a span of 13 bases.

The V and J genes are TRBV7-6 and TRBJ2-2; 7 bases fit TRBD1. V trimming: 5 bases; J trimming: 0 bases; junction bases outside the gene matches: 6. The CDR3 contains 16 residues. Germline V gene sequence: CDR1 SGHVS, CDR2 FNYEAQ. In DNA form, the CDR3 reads TGTGCCAGCAGCCCCGGGCAGGGGGCGAACACCGGGGAGCTGTTTTTT. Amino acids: CASSPGQGANTGELFF. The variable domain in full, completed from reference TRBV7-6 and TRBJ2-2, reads GAGVSQSPRYKVTKRGQDVALRCDPISGHVSLYWYRQALGQGPEFLTYFNYEAQQDKSGLPNDRFSAERPEGSISTLTIQRTEQRDSAMYRCASSPGQGANTGELFFGEGSRLTVL.

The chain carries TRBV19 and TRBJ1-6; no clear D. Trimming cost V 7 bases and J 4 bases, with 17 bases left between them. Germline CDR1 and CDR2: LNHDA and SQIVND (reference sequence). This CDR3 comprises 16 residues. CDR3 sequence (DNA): TGTGCCAGTACCATGGAGATGGACGGTTATAATTCACCCCTCCACTTT. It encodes CASTMEMDGYNSPLHF.

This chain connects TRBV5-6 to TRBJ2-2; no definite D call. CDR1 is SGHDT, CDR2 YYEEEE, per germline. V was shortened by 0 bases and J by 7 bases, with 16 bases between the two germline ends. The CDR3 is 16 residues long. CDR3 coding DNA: TGTGCCAGCAGCTTGGAATTTTCGTCCCACGTCGGGGAGCTGTTTTTT. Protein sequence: CASSLEFSSHVGELFF.

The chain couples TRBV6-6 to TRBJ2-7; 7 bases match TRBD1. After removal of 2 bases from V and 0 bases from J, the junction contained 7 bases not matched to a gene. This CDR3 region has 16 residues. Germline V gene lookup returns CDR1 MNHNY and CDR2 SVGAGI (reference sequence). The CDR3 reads CASSYKKGQYSYEQYF. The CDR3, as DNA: TGTGCCAGCAGTTACAAAAAGGGACAGTACTCCTACGAGCAGTACTTC.

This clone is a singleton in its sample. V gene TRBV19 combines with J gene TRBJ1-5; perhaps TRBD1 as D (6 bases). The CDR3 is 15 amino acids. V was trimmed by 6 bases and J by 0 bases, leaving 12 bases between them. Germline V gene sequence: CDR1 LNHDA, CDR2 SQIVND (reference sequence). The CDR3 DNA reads TGTGCCAGTAGCGACACAGGGTATAGCAATCAGCCCCAGCATTTT. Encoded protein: CASSDTGYSNQPQHF.

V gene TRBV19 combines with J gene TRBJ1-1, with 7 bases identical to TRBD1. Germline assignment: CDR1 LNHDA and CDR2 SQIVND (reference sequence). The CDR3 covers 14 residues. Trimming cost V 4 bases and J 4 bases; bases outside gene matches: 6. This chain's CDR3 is CASSKQGLSTEAFF. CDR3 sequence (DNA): TGTGCCAGTAGTAAACAGGGGTTGTCCACTGAAGCTTTCTTT.

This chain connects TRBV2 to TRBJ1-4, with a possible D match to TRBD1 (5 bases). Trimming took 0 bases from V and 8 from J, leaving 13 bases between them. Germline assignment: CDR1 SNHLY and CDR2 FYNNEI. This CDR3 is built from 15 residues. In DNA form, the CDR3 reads TGTGCCAGCAGTGAAGCTCAGGGTCCCTGGGAAAAACTGTTTTTT. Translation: CASSEAQGPWEKLFF.

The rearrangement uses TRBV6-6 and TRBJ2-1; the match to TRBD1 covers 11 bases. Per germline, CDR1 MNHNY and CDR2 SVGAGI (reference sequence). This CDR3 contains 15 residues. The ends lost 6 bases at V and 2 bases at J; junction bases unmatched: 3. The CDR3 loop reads CASSQGQGAYNEQFF. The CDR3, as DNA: TGTGCCAGCAGCCAGGGACAGGGGGCCTACAATGAGCAGTTCTTC.